The rows below give T cell receptor beta chains drawn from one sample of a study of CD8 T cells in ankylosing spondylitis. Each CDR3 protein is one row after TCRdb ran MiXCR on the 5' RACE reads. Of some 250,000 distinct CDR3 sequences listed, 20% to 30% are singletons. Sequenced input: blood, either unsorted or a sorted T cell fraction (not recorded which). The source of these receptors is a male donor with ankylosing spondylitis or in good health (not recorded which). CDR3s include the opening cysteine and the closing phenylalanine or tryptophan. A D gene is named only where the DNA matches it firmly. Part of the rows lack a size; the others show once, few, many or a class for expanded clones.

CDR3 protein	CDR3 DNA	clone size	D gene	J gene	V gene
CASSDTGATEKLFF	TGTGCCAGCAGTGATACAGGGGCGACTGAAAAACTGTTTTTT	.	TRBD1	TRBJ1-4	TRBV6-1
CASSLDTGGSGELFF	TGTGCCAGCAGCTTGGATACAGGGGGCAGCGGGGAGCTGTTTTTT	many	TRBD1	TRBJ2-2	TRBV5-6
CSASTEGFYGYTF	TGCAGTGCTAGTACAGAGGGTTTCTATGGCTACACCTTC	few	.	TRBJ1-2	TRBV20-1
CASSFDRVETQYF	TGTGCCAGCAGCTTCGACAGGGTCGAGACCCAGTACTTC	many	TRBD1	TRBJ2-5	TRBV5-8
CSVRQGLYEQYF	TGCAGTGTTCGACAGGGCCTCTACGAGCAGTACTTC	many	TRBD1	TRBJ2-7	TRBV20-1
CASGPGFSTDTQYF	TGTGCTAGTGGTCCGGGATTTAGCACAGATACGCAGTATTTT	.	.	TRBJ2-3	TRBV12-5
CSAPSRVGGYEQYF	TGCAGTGCCCCCTCGAGGGTGGGGGGCTACGAGCAGTACTTC	.	.	TRBJ2-7	TRBV20-1
CASSLHRGVDGYTF	TGTGCCAGCAGTTTACATCGGGGAGTCGATGGCTACACCTTC	few	.	TRBJ1-2	TRBV12-3/TRBV12-4
CASSLRINRASRNEQFF	TGTGCCAGCAGCCTACGCATTAACAGGGCAAGCCGCAATGAGCAGTTCTTC	many	.	TRBJ2-1	TRBV6-1
CAISESEREAFF	TGTGCCATCAGTGAGTCGGAAAGGGAAGCTTTCTTT	.	.	TRBJ1-1	TRBV10-3
CASSRQGSYNEQFF	TGCGCCAGCAGCCGACAGGGCTCCTACAATGAGCAGTTCTTC	many	TRBD1	TRBJ2-1	TRBV5-1
CSARDRRASSLYGEQFF	TGCAGTGCTAGAGATCGCCGGGCTAGCAGTCTTTATGGTGAGCAGTTCTTC	few	.	TRBJ2-1	TRBV20-1
CASRRAGTGKETQYF	TGTGCCAGCAGACGGGCCGGGACAGGGAAAGAGACCCAGTACTTC	many	TRBD1	TRBJ2-5	TRBV5-5
CSVGGEETQYF	TGCAGCGTTGGAGGGGAAGAGACCCAGTACTTC	few	.	TRBJ2-5	TRBV29-1
CSARAVVRVGRETQYF	TGCAGTGCTAGAGCAGTCGTGAGGGTTGGCCGAGAGACCCAGTACTTC	.	.	TRBJ2-5	TRBV20-1
CSAPRDYSYEQYF	TGCAGTGCCCCTCGGGACTACTCCTACGAGCAGTACTTC	many	TRBD2	TRBJ2-7	TRBV20-1
CSASRGGSGTDTQYF	TGCAGTGCTAGCAGGGGGGGAAGCGGGACAGATACGCAGTATTTT	.	.	TRBJ2-3	TRBV20-1
CASTRGGSYNEQFF	TGTGCCAGCACACGGGGGGGCTCCTACAATGAGCAGTTCTTC	.	TRBD2	TRBJ2-1	TRBV6-1
CADLGGGTGELFF	TGTGCCGACCTCGGGGGAGGCACCGGGGAGCTGTTTTTT	.	.	TRBJ2-2	TRBV12-3/TRBV12-4
CAIKDSSYEQYF	TGTGCCATAAAGGACAGCTCCTACGAGCAGTACTTC	once	.	TRBJ2-7	TRBV10-3
CSAFAVGGYEQYF	TGCAGTGCTTTTGCCGTGGGGGGCTACGAGCAGTACTTC	few	.	TRBJ2-7	TRBV20-1
CTLSLALAASRAPRELFF	TGTACCCTCAGTTTAGCCCTTGCGGCTAGCCGGGCCCCCCGGGAGCTGTTTTTT	once	.	TRBJ2-2	TRBV12-3/TRBV12-4
CASSSGWGGSNQPQHF	TGTGCCAGCAGTTCCGGGTGGGGTGGCAGCAATCAGCCCCAGCATTTT	many	.	TRBJ1-5	TRBV12-3/TRBV12-4
CASSLAVLSTDTQYF	TGTGCCAGCAGCTTAGCAGTCCTTAGCACAGATACGCAGTATTTT	.	.	TRBJ2-3	TRBV11-2
CSVQGANGRTGELFF	TGCAGCGTACAGGGGGCTAATGGAAGGACCGGGGAGCTGTTTTTT	many	TRBD1	TRBJ2-2	TRBV29-1
CASSARDRNTIYF	TGTGCCAGCAGTGCCCGGGACCGAAACACCATATATTTT	many	.	TRBJ1-3	TRBV6-1
CSARRFKNYEQYF	TGCAGTGCTAGGAGGTTTAAAAACTACGAGCAGTACTTC	.	.	TRBJ2-7	TRBV20-1
CASSRDNQPQHF	TGTGCCAGCAGTCGGGACAATCAGCCCCAGCATTTT	few	.	TRBJ1-5	TRBV6-1
CASSERMNTEAFF	TGTGCCAGCAGTGAACGGATGAACACTGAAGCTTTCTTT	many	.	TRBJ1-1	TRBV2
CSAQTGRVYNEQFF	TGCAGTGCTCAGACAGGGAGGGTCTATAATGAGCAGTTCTTC	many	.	TRBJ2-1	TRBV20-1
CASSKDTGHPYEQYF	TGTGCCAGCAGCAAAGACACCGGCCATCCCTACGAGCAGTACTTC	many	.	TRBJ2-7	TRBV4-2
CSASEGHYNEQFF	TGCAGTGCTAGTGAGGGACACTACAATGAGCAGTTCTTC	many	.	TRBJ2-1	TRBV20-1
CASSFGVGGSLNTEAFF	TGTGCCAGCAGCTTCGGCGTGGGGGGGAGTCTGAACACTGAAGCTTTCTTT	many	.	TRBJ1-1	TRBV5-6
CASSSTSGIYNEQFF	TGTGCCAGCAGTTCCACTAGCGGGATTTACAATGAGCAGTTCTTC	.	TRBD2	TRBJ2-1	TRBV12-3/TRBV12-4
CASSRDTGDEQYF	TGTGCCAGCAGCCGGGACACTGGGGACGAGCAGTACTTC	many	.	TRBJ2-7	TRBV12-3/TRBV12-4
CASSLAGQMNNEQFF	TGTGCCAGCAGTTTAGCGGGACAGATGAACAATGAGCAGTTCTTC	.	TRBD1	TRBJ2-1	TRBV12-3/TRBV12-4
CASSLTGVQQFF	TGTGCCAGCAGCTTAACGGGGGTTCAGCAGTTCTTC	few	.	TRBJ2-1	TRBV11-2
CASSLASGEDTQYF	TGTGCCAGCAGCTTAGCGTCAGGGGAAGATACGCAGTATTTT	many	.	TRBJ2-3	TRBV7-9
CRGTGGTEAFF	TGCAGAGGGACAGGGGGCACTGAAGCTTTCTTT	many	TRBD1	TRBJ1-1	TRBV20-1
CAISEGTAHEQYF	TGTGCCATCAGTGAAGGGACAGCCCACGAGCAGTACTTC	.	TRBD1	TRBJ2-7	TRBV10-3
CASSGPGLAGYTDTQYF	TGTGCCAGCAGCGGCCCGGGACTAGCGGGATACACAGATACGCAGTATTTT	many	TRBD2	TRBJ2-3	TRBV7-2
CASSDRDRSTDTQYF	TGTGCCAGCAGCGACCGGGACAGGAGCACAGATACGCAGTATTTT	few	TRBD1	TRBJ2-3	TRBV7-9
CASSPGTHNEKLFF	TGTGCCAGCAGCCCCGGGACACATAATGAAAAACTGTTTTTT	.	.	TRBJ1-4	TRBV7-9
CASSLGLANEQFF	TGTGCCAGCAGTTTAGGACTAGCGAATGAGCAGTTCTTC	many	TRBD2	TRBJ2-1	TRBV5-1
CSVAGQNTEAFF	TGCAGCGTTGCCGGGCAGAACACTGAAGCTTTCTTT	.	.	TRBJ1-1	TRBV29-1
CASSSPADTQYF	TGCGCCAGCAGCTCCCCCGCAGATACGCAGTATTTT	.	.	TRBJ2-3	TRBV5-1
CASSLVWGTRDTQYF	TGTGCCAGCAGCTTGGTGTGGGGGACTAGGGATACGCAGTATTTT	.	TRBD2	TRBJ2-3	TRBV5-5
CASSPTSIADTQYF	TGTGCCAGCAGTCCGACTAGTATTGCAGATACGCAGTATTTT	many	.	TRBJ2-3	TRBV28
CASLEHNTGELFF	TGTGCCAGCCTAGAGCACAACACCGGGGAGCTGTTTTTT	.	.	TRBJ2-2	TRBV6-1
CASSSTPGNTGELFF	TGTGCCAGCAGCTCGACCCCGGGGAACACCGGGGAGCTGTTTTTT	many	.	TRBJ2-2	TRBV7-3
CSGWTSGGAPAKNIQYF	TGCAGCGGTTGGACTAGCGGGGGGGCCCCCGCCAAAAACATTCAGTACTTC	many	TRBD2	TRBJ2-4	TRBV29-1